The clone carrying this T cell receptor beta chain was counted only a few times. Original data processing: Quantification of nucleated cells was approximated via reference gene primer amplification. The protocol was immunoSEQ multiplex PCR, while the TCRdb copy is restricted to in-frame clones and leaves out a portion. The DNA gave D and trimming, while V, J and clone size come from that table. Here the sample spans fewer than 70,000 clones, 80% to 90% being singletons. The CDR3 contains 15 residues. V shed 6 bases and J 2 bases; nucleotides not matched to a gene: 2. From germline, CDR1 is MNHNY and CDR2 SVGAGI (reference sequence). This sample was included in a study of blood T cell repertoires in COVID-19. At the level of the study: Sites across the United States, Italy and Spain contributed samples from acute and convalescent COVID-19. Sources were T cells, B-cell-depleted T cells, or PBMCs; the material itself was cDNA or gDNA.

This TCR was recovered from a woman aged 55-75 years with acute or convalescent COVID-19. Specimen: peripheral blood. The V call is TRBV6-6, the J call TRBJ2-5, with 14 nucleotides matching TRBD2. The CDR3 here is CASRGTSGGQETQYF. For the CDR3, the DNA is TGTGCCAGCAGGGGGACTAGCGGGGGACAAGAGACCCAGTACTTC.